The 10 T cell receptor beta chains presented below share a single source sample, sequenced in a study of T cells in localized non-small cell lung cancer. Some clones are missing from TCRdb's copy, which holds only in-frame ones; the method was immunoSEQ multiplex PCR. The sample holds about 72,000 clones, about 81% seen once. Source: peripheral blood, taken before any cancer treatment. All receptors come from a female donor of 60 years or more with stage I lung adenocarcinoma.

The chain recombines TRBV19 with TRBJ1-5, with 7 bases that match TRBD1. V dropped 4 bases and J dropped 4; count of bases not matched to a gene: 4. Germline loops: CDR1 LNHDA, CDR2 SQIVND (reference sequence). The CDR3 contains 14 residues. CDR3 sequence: CASSKDRFNQPQHF. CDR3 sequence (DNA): TGTGCCAGTAGTAAGGACAGGTTTAATCAGCCCCAGCATTTT.

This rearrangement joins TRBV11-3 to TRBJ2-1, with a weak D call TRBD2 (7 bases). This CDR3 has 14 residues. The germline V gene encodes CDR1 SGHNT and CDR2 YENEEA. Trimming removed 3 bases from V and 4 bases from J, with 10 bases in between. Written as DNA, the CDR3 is TGTGCCAGCAGCTTGGGGGGGCAATACAATGAGCAGTTCTTC. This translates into CASSLGGQYNEQFF.

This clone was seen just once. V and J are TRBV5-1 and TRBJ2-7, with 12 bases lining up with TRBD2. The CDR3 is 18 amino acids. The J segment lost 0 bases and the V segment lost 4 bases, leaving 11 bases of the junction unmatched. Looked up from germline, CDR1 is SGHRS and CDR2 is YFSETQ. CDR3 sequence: CASSPMTSGGPSSYEQYF. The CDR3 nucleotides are TGCGCCAGCAGCCCAATGACTAGCGGGGGCCCAAGCTCCTACGAGCAGTACTTC.

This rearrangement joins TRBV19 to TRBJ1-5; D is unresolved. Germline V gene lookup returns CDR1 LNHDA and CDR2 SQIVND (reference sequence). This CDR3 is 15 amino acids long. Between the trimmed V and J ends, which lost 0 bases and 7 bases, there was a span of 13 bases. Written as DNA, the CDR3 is TGTGCCAGTAGTATAGACGCGGGAAGTCGACAGCCCCAGCATTTT. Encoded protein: CASSIDAGSRQPQHF.

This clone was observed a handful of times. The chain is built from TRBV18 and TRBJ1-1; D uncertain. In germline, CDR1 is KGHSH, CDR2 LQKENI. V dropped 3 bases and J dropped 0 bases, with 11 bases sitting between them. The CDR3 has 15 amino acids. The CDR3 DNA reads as TGTGCCAGCTCACCCACGTTCGGCGTGAACACTGAAGCTTTCTTT. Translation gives CASSPTFGVNTEAFF. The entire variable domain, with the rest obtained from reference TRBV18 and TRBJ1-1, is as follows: NAGVMQNPRHLVRRRGQEARLRCSPMKGHSHVYWYRQLPEEGLKFMVYLQKENIIDESGMPKERFSAEFPKEGPSILRIQQVVRGDSAAYFCASSPTFGVNTEAFFGQGTRLTVV.

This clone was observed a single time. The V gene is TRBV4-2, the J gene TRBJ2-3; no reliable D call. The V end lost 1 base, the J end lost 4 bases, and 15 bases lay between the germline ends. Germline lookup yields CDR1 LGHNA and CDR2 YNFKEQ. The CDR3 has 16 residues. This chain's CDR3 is CASSQVQDHQSDTQYF. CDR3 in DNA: TGTGCCAGCAGCCAAGTCCAGGACCACCAGTCAGATACGCAGTATTTT.

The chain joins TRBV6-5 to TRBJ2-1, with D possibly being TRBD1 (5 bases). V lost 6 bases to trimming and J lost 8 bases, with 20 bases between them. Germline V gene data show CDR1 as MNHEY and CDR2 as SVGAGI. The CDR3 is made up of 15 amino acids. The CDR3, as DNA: TGTGCCAGCAGCGATAGGACACCCAGGTGGGATGAGCAGTTCTTC. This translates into CASSDRTPRWDEQFF.

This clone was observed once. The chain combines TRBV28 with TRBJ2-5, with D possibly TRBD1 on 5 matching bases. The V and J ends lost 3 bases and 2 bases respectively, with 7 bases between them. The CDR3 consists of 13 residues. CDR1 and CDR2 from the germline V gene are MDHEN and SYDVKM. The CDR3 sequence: CASSLQGQETQYF. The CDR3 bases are TGTGCCAGCAGTTTGCAGGGACAAGAGACCCAGTACTTC. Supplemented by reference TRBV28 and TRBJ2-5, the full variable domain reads DVKVTQSSRYLVKRTGEKVFLECVQDMDHENMFWYRQDPGLGLRLIYFSYDVKMKEKGDIPEGYSVSREKKERFSLILESASTNQTSMYLCASSLQGQETQYFGPGTRLLVL.

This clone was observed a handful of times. The CDR3 DNA reads as TGTGCCAGCAGTTCGACTTATTCCTACGAGCAGTACTTC. It is translated as CASSSTYSYEQYF. The chain links TRBV6-5 to TRBJ2-7; D unresolved. V lost 4 bases and J 1 base, leaving 8 bases between the germline ends. This CDR3 has 13 amino acids. Germline V gene lookup returns CDR1 MNHEY and CDR2 SVGAGI.

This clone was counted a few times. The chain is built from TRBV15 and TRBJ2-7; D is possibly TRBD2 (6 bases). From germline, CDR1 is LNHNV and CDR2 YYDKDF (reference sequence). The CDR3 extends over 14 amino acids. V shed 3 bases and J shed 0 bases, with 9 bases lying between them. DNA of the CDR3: TGTGCCACCAGCAGTGGGGGGTTCTCCTACGAGCAGTACTTC. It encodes CATSSGGFSYEQYF.